These 20 T cell receptor beta chains were sequenced from one sample in a study of Ad26.COV2.S vaccination and SARS-CoV-2 variants. Clones were read by immunoSEQ multiplex PCR, and TCRdb kept only the in-frame ones, dropping some. The sample gives about 370,000 clones, approximately 89% of which show up once; 1.5% to 2% is in the top ten. As for treatment: roughly 19 received Ad26.COV2.S at low or high dose, single or two shots; 5 received placebo; per-sample allocation not given. Each sample was drawn 63 days after the first injection (of vaccine or placebo). The sequencing here drew on peripheral blood, taken in a trial of Ad26.COV2.S vaccine versus placebo. The receptors shown here come from a person between 18 and 65 years old who received the Ad26.COV2.S COVID-19 vaccine or a placebo.

The V gene is TRBV9, the J gene TRBJ2-1, with no clear D. The V end was cut by 0 bases, the J end by 2 bases, with 9 bases between. Germline assignment: CDR1 SGDLS and CDR2 YYNGEE. This CDR3 has 15 residues. CDR3 bases: TGTGCCAGCAGCGTAGAAGCTCCAGCCTACAATGAGCAGTTCTTC. Amino acids: CASSVEAPAYNEQFF.

The chain recombines TRBV7-9 with TRBJ1-1; D ambiguous. Germline values: CDR1 SEHNR, CDR2 FQNEAQ (reference sequence). Trimming pared 2 bases from V and 3 bases from J, leaving 7 bases between. The CDR3 has 13 amino acids. CDR3 DNA: TGTGCCAGCAGCTTACATAAGGACACTGAAGCTTTCTTT. It encodes CASSLHKDTEAFF.

This clone was picked up one time. The chain joins TRBV6-5 to TRBJ2-7; D perhaps matches TRBD2 (6 bases). The germline V and J ends were trimmed by 6 bases and 3 bases, with 15 bases remaining between them. This CDR3 spans 14 amino acids. CDR1 is MNHEY and CDR2 is SVGAGI in the germline V gene. The CDR3 here is CASRSSETRYEQYF. Written as DNA, the CDR3 is TGTGCCAGCAGGTCTAGCGAGACCCGCTACGAGCAGTACTTC.

V and J are TRBV27 and TRBJ1-1, with D uncertain. CDR1 MNHEY and CDR2 SMNVEV come from the germline V gene (reference sequence). There are 11 residues in the CDR3. Trimming pared 6 bases from V and 3 bases from J, leaving 5 bases between. The chain's CDR3 is CASSGYTEAFF. CDR3 in DNA: TGTGCCAGCAGCGGTTACACTGAAGCTTTCTTT.

The J gene is TRBJ1-1, the V gene TRBV2, with no clear D. There are 13 residues in the CDR3. CDR1 SNHLY and CDR2 FYNNEI come from the germline V gene. The germline V and J ends were trimmed by 7 bases and 0 bases, with 9 bases remaining between them. In DNA, the CDR3 is TGTGCCAGCATTAAGGAGCTGAACACTGAAGCTTTCTTT. Protein product: CASIKELNTEAFF.

The rearrangement links TRBV5-1 to TRBJ1-1, with D perhaps matching TRBD1 (5 bases). Between the trimmed V and J ends, which lost 1 base and 4 bases, there was a span of 11 bases. The germline CDR1 and CDR2 sequences are SGHRS and YFSETQ. The CDR3 extends over 14 amino acids. Written as DNA, the CDR3 is TGCGCCAGCAGCTTGAAACCGGGGGTCACTGAAGCTTTCTTT. Translated: CASSLKPGVTEAFF.

V usage is TRBV3-1 (or the pseudogene TRBV3-2) and J usage is TRBJ1-1, with TRBD1 matching over 8 bases. Losses at the gene ends were 4 bases for V and 7 bases for J; bases not matched to a gene: 2. Germline CDR1 LGHDT, CDR2 YNNKEL (reference sequence). The CDR3 spans 12 residues. Written as DNA, the CDR3 is TGTGCCAGCAGCCGTGGACAGGGTGAAGCTTTCTTT. Translation gives CASSRGQGEAFF.

The chain is built from TRBV4-1 and TRBJ1-2, with TRBD1 matching over 7 bases. This CDR3 spans 14 amino acids. Germline CDR1 reads MGHRA; CDR2 reads YSYEKL. Germline trimming cut 0 bases from V and 8 bases from J; bases unmatched to any gene: 6. The CDR3 reads CASSQDRGVGGYTF. The CDR3 nucleotides read TGCGCCAGCAGCCAAGACAGGGGGGTAGGCGGCTACACCTTC.

This sequence joins TRBV5-1 and TRBJ1-2, with 11 bases that match TRBD1. CDR1 is SGHRS, CDR2 YFSETQ, per germline. The CDR3 has 16 amino acids. Losses at the gene ends were 4 bases for V and 1 base for J; bases not matched to a gene: 6. The CDR3 region has the DNA TGCGCCAGCAGCGTTGGACAGGGGGCCTTTAACTATGGCTACACCTTC. Amino acids: CASSVGQGAFNYGYTF. The complete variable domain, with remaining parts taken from reference TRBV5-1 and TRBJ1-2, reads KAGVTQTPRYLIKTRGQQVTLSCSPISGHRSVSWYQQTPGQGLQFLFEYFSETQRNKGNFPGRFSGRQFSNSRSEMNVSTLELGDSALYLCASSVGQGAFNYGYTFGSGTRLTVV.

J is TRBJ2-7 and V is TRBV5-1; D ambiguous. The CDR3 runs to 14 residues. Trimming cost V 0 bases and J 6 bases, with 13 bases left between them. Germline values: CDR1 SGHRS, CDR2 YFSETQ. This CDR3 is CASSLAGVLGEQYF. CDR3 nucleotide sequence: TGCGCCAGCAGCTTGGCTGGAGTCCTGGGCGAGCAGTACTTC.

The genes are TRBV7-6 and TRBJ1-2; maybe TRBD1 (6 bases). The ends were cut back, 4 bases at V and 7 bases at J, with 22 bases in the middle. Germline-derived CDR1 and CDR2 are SGHVS and FNYEAQ. The CDR3 has 16 residues. This CDR3 reads CASSSPSRRGGPGYTF. CDR3 DNA: TGTGCCAGCAGCTCCCCGTCCCGTCGCGGGGGCCCTGGCTACACCTTC. Filled out from reference TRBV7-6 and TRBJ1-2, the complete variable domain reads GAGVSQSPRYKVTKRGQDVALRCDPISGHVSLYWYRQALGQGPEFLTYFNYEAQQDKSGLPNDRFSAERPEGSISTLTIQRTEQRDSAMYRCASSSPSRRGGPGYTFGSGTRLTVV.

This chain connects TRBV30 to TRBJ2-7; 8 nucleotides align to TRBD1. V trimming: 1 base; J trimming: 2 bases; junction bases outside the gene matches: 1. This CDR3 has 13 amino acids. CDR1 is GTSNPN, CDR2 SVGIG, per germline (reference sequence). Written as DNA, the CDR3 is TGTGCCTGGAGTGGCAGGGGGCCCTACGAGCAGTACTTC. It specifies CAWSGRGPYEQYF. Drawing the rest from reference TRBV30 and TRBJ2-7, the complete variable domain is SQTIHQWPATLVQPVGSPLSLECTVEGTSNPNLYWYRQAAGRGLQLLFYSVGIGQISSEVPQNLSASRPQDRQFILSSKKLLLSDSGFYLCAWSGRGPYEQYFGPGTRLTVT.

The CDR3, as DNA: TGTGCCAGCAGCTTGGGGGGAAGCAGGGTAGCGGACAATGAGCAGTTCTTC. Its protein product is CASSLGGSRVADNEQFF. The chain recombines TRBV7-2 with TRBJ2-1, with D perhaps TRBD2 (6 bases). This CDR3 spans 17 amino acids. V lost 3 bases and J lost 5, with 20 bases in between. Germline-derived CDR1 and CDR2 are SGHTA and FQGNSA.

V and J are TRBV6-5 and TRBJ1-5; TRBD1 is a possible D gene (5 bases). The CDR3 loop spans 14 amino acids. The V end lost 10 bases, the J end lost 4 bases, and 17 bases lay between the germline ends. Germline CDR1 is MNHEY and CDR2 is SVGAGI. CDR3 residues: CATYFRDGNQPQHF. The CDR3 DNA reads as TGTGCCACCTACTTCCGGGACGGTAATCAGCCCCAGCATTTT.

The chain has TRBV18 and TRBJ1-4; the match to TRBD1 covers 7 bases. The CDR3 is 14 amino acids. Per germline, CDR1 KGHSH and CDR2 LQKENI. V gave up 9 bases and J gave up 5 bases; unmatched junction bases: 9. The CDR3 protein is CASHQDRSNEKLFF. The CDR3 DNA sequence: TGTGCCAGTCACCAGGACAGGTCGAATGAAAAACTGTTTTTT.

The chain is built from TRBV28 and TRBJ1-5; D might be TRBD1 (5 bases). The CDR3 covers 13 residues. Germline CDR1 reads MDHEN; CDR2 reads SYDVKM. The germline V and J ends were trimmed by 7 bases and 2 bases, with 9 bases remaining between them. The CDR3 here is CASMGQGNQPQHF. The CDR3 DNA follows: TGTGCCAGCATGGGGCAGGGCAATCAGCCCCAGCATTTT.

The rearrangement links TRBV6-5 to TRBJ2-3, with D unclear. Trimming left V 7 bases short and J 3 bases short, with 14 bases between. This CDR3 comprises 14 residues. CDR1 is MNHEY and CDR2 is SVGAGI in the germline V gene. This CDR3 is CASTKVGRTDTQYF. CDR3 DNA sequence: TGTGCCAGCACAAAGGTAGGCCGTACAGATACGCAGTATTTT.

The chain couples TRBV24-1 to TRBJ2-3, with 13 bases matching TRBD2. CDR1 KGHDR and CDR2 SFDVKD come from the germline V gene. This CDR3 comprises 15 residues. V shed 8 bases and J 5 bases; nucleotides not matched to a gene: 6. In nucleotides, the CDR3 is TGTGCCACCAACCCCGGACTAGCGGGAGTAGATACGCAGTATTTT. It codes for CATNPGLAGVDTQYF.

The chain couples TRBV7-6 to TRBJ2-5; maybe TRBD1 (6 bases). CDR1 is SGHVS and CDR2 is FNYEAQ in the germline V gene. The CDR3 covers 15 residues. V shed 5 bases and J shed 7 bases, with 20 bases lying between them. The CDR3 bases are TGTGCCAGCAGCCCTGTGCAGGCCCGAGGGGGGACCCAGTACTTC. The encoded protein is CASSPVQARGGTQYF.

This chain joins TRBV11-3 and TRBJ2-4; D assignment may be TRBD1 or TRBD2 (5 bases each). CDR1 SGHNT and CDR2 YENEEA come from the germline V gene. The CDR3 is 13 residues long. V lost 1 base, J lost 5 bases, and 6 bases lay in between. CDR3 DNA sequence: TGTGCCAGCAGCTTAGTGGGGGAAAACATTCAGTACTTC. It is translated as CASSLVGENIQYF.